A single sample is the source of the 32 T cell receptor beta chains below, sequenced in a study of graft-versus-host responses after intestinal transplantation. Responders labeled with CFSE (approximately 200,000) were plated with approximately 200,000 irradiated, violet-dye-labeled stimulators. Sequencing used immunoSEQ multiplex PCR; TCRdb keeps in-frame clones, though not all of them. The data contain about 14,000 clones, around a third of them singletons. This specimen was alloreactive CD8+ T cells from a mixed lymphocyte reaction culture, taken before intestinal transplant. Subset of the sample: CFSE-low proliferating T cells sorted from roughly six-day pre-transplant mixed lymphocyte reaction (GvH or HvG direction). The receptors were gathered from a human patient who received an intestinal transplant.

This clone counts as medium-sized. V gene TRBV5-6 combines with J gene TRBJ2-2; D possibly corresponds to TRBD2 (5 bases). Trimming removed 0 bases at V and 8 bases at J, with 5 bases between. The CDR3 length is 12 residues. Germline CDR1 SGHDT, CDR2 YYEEEE. Here the CDR3 DNA reads TGTGCCAGCAGCTTGGCGGGAGGGGAGCTGTTTTTT. It is translated as CASSLAGGELFF.

The chain links TRBV13 to TRBJ1-1; unclear D gene. Per the germline V gene, CDR1 is PRHDT and CDR2 is FYEKMQ (reference sequence). Trimming shortened V by 1 base and J by 8 bases, and 8 bases separated the two germline ends. This CDR3 region has 12 residues. Here the CDR3 DNA reads TGTGCCAGCAGCTTAGTAGGGTCAGAAGCTTTCTTT. It codes for CASSLVGSEAFF.

The rearrangement uses TRBV15 and TRBJ2-7, with D unclear. V lost 6 bases and J 4 bases, leaving 13 bases between the germline ends. Per germline, CDR1 LNHNV and CDR2 YYDKDF (reference sequence). The CDR3 covers 13 residues. DNA for the CDR3: TGTGCCACCAGAAGAACAGCAGATTACGAGCAGTACTTC. Amino acid sequence: CATRRTADYEQYF.

This clone is medium-sized (0.01 to 0.1%) by share. The chain combines TRBV19 with TRBJ1-3; D is ambiguous. The CDR3 has 13 residues. The germline gives CDR1 LNHDA, CDR2 SQIVND (reference sequence). The ends were cut back, 3 bases at V and 0 bases at J, with 3 bases in the middle. The CDR3 region is CASSILSGNTIYF. In DNA form, the CDR3 reads TGTGCCAGTAGTATCCTCTCTGGAAACACCATATATTTT.

The chain links TRBV4-3 to TRBJ1-5, with a tentative D call TRBD1 (6 bases). V dropped 4 bases and J dropped 0 bases, with 10 bases sitting between them. Germline V gives CDR1 LGHNA, CDR2 YSLEER. This CDR3 spans 15 amino acids. The CDR3 DNA follows: TGCGCCAGCAGCCGCGGACAGAATAGCAATCAGCCCCAGCATTTT. It translates to CASSRGQNSNQPQHF.

The rearrangement uses TRBV21-1 and TRBJ1-5; the D segment call TRBD1 is taken from the table without a DNA check. TRBV21-1 counts as a pseudogene. The CDR3 is 15 amino acids. CDR3 loop: CASSFERDRGQPQHF. CDR3 bases: TGTGCCAGCAGCTTTGAGAGGGACAGGGGCCAGCCCCAGCATTTT.

This clone was observed a handful of times. This chain links TRBV5-6 with TRBJ1-5; D perhaps matches TRBD1 (6 bases). Germline CDR1 SGHDT, CDR2 YYEEEE. V lost 2 bases to trimming and J lost 3 bases, with 15 bases between them. The CDR3 covers 16 residues. CDR3 nucleotide sequence: TGTGCCAGCAGCTTAAGGGGGGGGTATATCAATCAGCCCCAGCATTTT. Protein: CASSLRGGYINQPQHF.

V is TRBV4-1 and J is TRBJ2-7; D remains ambiguous. Germline CDR1 and CDR2: MGHRA and YSYEKL. The V end was cut by 5 bases, the J end by 6 bases, with 14 bases between. The CDR3 spans 13 residues. CDR3 sequence (DNA): TGCGCCAGCAGCATACCCGCCTTAGGCGAGCAGTACTTC. Protein sequence: CASSIPALGEQYF.

The rearrangement links TRBV12-5 to TRBJ1-5; unclear D gene. This CDR3 has 18 residues. The germline V gene encodes CDR1 LGHNT and CDR2 FRNRAP. Trimming pared 2 bases from V and 0 bases from J, leaving 17 bases between. CDR3 coding DNA: TGTGCTAGTGGTTTGCCACGGAAGGAATTGGTTAGCAATCAGCCCCAGCATTTT. This encodes CASGLPRKELVSNQPQHF.

This clone was seen more than once but under ten times. The genes are TRBV5-6 and TRBJ1-2; D unresolved. From germline, CDR1 is SGHDT and CDR2 YYEEEE. Trimming cost V 0 bases and J 4 bases, with 16 bases left between them. This CDR3 has 16 amino acids. The CDR3 region has the DNA TGTGCCAGCAGCTTGGGTTTAACGGGAGTCGGCTATGGCTACACCTTC. This codes for CASSLGLTGVGYGYTF.

This clone is categorized as medium-sized. The V gene is TRBV4-1, the J gene TRBJ1-1; D is possibly TRBD1 (5 bases). The ends were cut back, 2 bases at V and 0 bases at J, with 13 bases in the middle. Germline assignment: CDR1 MGHRA and CDR2 YSYEKL. The CDR3 consists of 16 residues. The CDR3 DNA sequence: TGCGCCAGCAGCCAATTCGGGACGATCGTGAACACTGAAGCTTTCTTT. Protein sequence: CASSQFGTIVNTEAFF.

The genes are TRBV19 and TRBJ2-1; the match to TRBD2 covers 9 bases. V was clipped by 6 bases and J by 5 bases; unmatched bases: 5. The length of the CDR3 is 14 residues. Germline V gives CDR1 LNHDA, CDR2 SQIVND (reference sequence). The CDR3 DNA sequence: TGTGCCAGTAGCCGTAGCGGGGGCAACAATGAGCAGTTCTTC. It encodes CASSRSGGNNEQFF.

This clone was found a few times. For the CDR3, the DNA is TGTGCCAGCAGCTTAACGGGGGCGCTTGACTATGGCTACACCTTC. This sequence encodes CASSLTGALDYGYTF. V and J are TRBV7-9 and TRBJ1-2; possibly TRBD1 for D (6 bases). Germline V gives CDR1 SEHNR, CDR2 FQNEAQ (reference sequence). With 2 bases removed from V and 3 bases from J, the gap between germline ends came to 13 bases. The CDR3 is made up of 15 amino acids.

This clone was seen a few times. V usage is TRBV7-9 and J usage is TRBJ1-1, with D possibly TRBD1 on 5 matching bases. V was cut by 5 bases and J by 0 bases, with 22 bases left in between. This CDR3 contains 18 residues. From germline, CDR1 is SEHNR and CDR2 FQNEAQ (reference sequence). As DNA, the CDR3 is TGTGCCAGCAGCGGACACGGCAGGATTCCATCCATGAACACTGAAGCTTTCTTT. It encodes CASSGHGRIPSMNTEAFF.

This clone showed up just a few times. The CDR3, as DNA: TGTGCCTGGAGACGCGGGACAGAACAGTACTTC. Amino acid sequence: CAWRRGTEQYF. The gene calls are TRBV30 and TRBJ2-7; weak D call: TRBD1 (7 bases). The V end was cut by 3 bases, the J end by 10 bases, with 13 bases between. This CDR3 region has 11 residues. The germline gives CDR1 GTSNPN, CDR2 SVGIG (reference sequence).

This clone appeared a few times. The V call is TRBV11-2, the J call TRBJ2-7; 12 bases are shared with TRBD2. V trimming: 1 base; J trimming: 3 bases; junction bases outside the gene matches: 7. Germline V CDR1 and CDR2: SGHAT, FQNNGV. The CDR3 is 17 residues long. CDR3 residues: CASSLGPTSGGIYEQYF. CDR3 DNA: TGTGCCAGCAGCTTAGGGCCGACTAGCGGGGGTATCTACGAGCAGTACTTC.

The sample holds a few counts of this clone. This chain connects TRBV14 to TRBJ1-2; 7 positions match TRBD1. CDR1 SGHDN and CDR2 FVKESK come from the germline V gene. V shed 4 bases, J shed 3 bases, and the junction held 8 bases outside the gene matches. The CDR3 totals 15 residues. CDR3 loop: CASSPRDSFYYGYTF. The CDR3 DNA is TGTGCCAGCAGCCCCCGGGACAGTTTTTACTATGGCTACACCTTC.

Comment on this clone: One end of the junction is discordant with germline, which a read error may explain. The J gene is TRBJ1-1, the V gene TRBV5-1; D gene ambiguous. The germline V gene has CDR1 SGHRS and CDR2 YFSETQ. The length of the CDR3 is 14 residues. The DNA for the CDR3 is TGTGCCAGCAGCTTGGCCGGGATGAACACTGAAGCTTTCTTT. It codes for CASSLAGMNTEAFF.

The chain is built from TRBV6-9 and TRBJ2-1; D is ambiguous. This CDR3 region has 12 residues. Germline V gene data show CDR1 as MNHGY and CDR2 as SVAAGI. V lost 3 bases to trimming and J lost 10 bases, with 10 bases between them. CDR3 nucleotide sequence: TGTGCCAGCAGTTACGGCGTTGGAGAGCAGTTCTTC. Protein sequence: CASSYGVGEQFF.

The chain links TRBV9 to TRBJ2-3; 14 bases map to TRBD2. Germline trimming cut 3 bases from V and 6 bases from J; bases unmatched to any gene: 3. The germline V gene has CDR1 SGDLS and CDR2 YYNGEE. The CDR3 length is 15 residues. As DNA, the CDR3 is TGTGCCAGCAGCGAAGGGACTAGCGGGGGCGATACGCAGTATTTT. Amino acids: CASSEGTSGGDTQYF.

In its sample, this clone ranks as medium-sized (0.01 to 0.1%). J is TRBJ1-2 and V is TRBV5-4; no definite D call. The length of the CDR3 is 14 residues. V gave up 0 bases and J gave up 6 bases, with 12 bases separating them. The germline V gene has CDR1 SGHNT and CDR2 YYREEE (reference sequence). The CDR3, as DNA: TGTGCCAGCAGCTTGGATCTGGGGAGGGATGGCTACACCTTC. It translates to CASSLDLGRDGYTF.

This chain connects TRBV6-9 to TRBJ2-5, with TRBD2 matching over 7 bases. The CDR3 runs to 14 residues. J gave up 5 bases and V 4 bases, and 7 bases lay outside the gene matches. Germline V lookup: CDR1 MNHGY, CDR2 SVAAGI. The CDR3 loop is CASSFGLGGETQYF. In DNA, the CDR3 is TGTGCCAGCAGTTTCGGACTAGGCGGGGAGACCCAGTACTTC.

This chain links TRBV25-1 with TRBJ2-6; no clear D gene. This CDR3 has 14 residues. Germline V gene sequence: CDR1 MGHDK, CDR2 SYGVNS. V was shortened by 6 bases and J by 13 bases, with 19 bases between the two germline ends. CDR3 protein: CASRGPGRSKVLTF. The CDR3 nucleotides are TGTGCCAGCAGGGGCCCAGGCAGGTCTAAGGTCCTGACTTTC.

The chain employs TRBV6-5 and TRBJ1-2; TRBD1 agrees at 10 bases. CDR3 length equals 13 residues. V lost 7 bases and J lost 7; bases outside the gene matches: 6. Per the germline V gene, CDR1 is MNHEY and CDR2 is SVGAGI. CDR3 amino acids: CASTQGTGVGYTF. The CDR3 nucleotides read TGTGCCAGCACCCAAGGGACAGGGGTTGGCTACACCTTC.

In nucleotides, the CDR3 is TGTGCCAGCAGTGACTACGCGGGGAACACGCAGTATTTT. Amino acid sequence: CASSDYAGNTQYF. The rearrangement links TRBV6-4 to TRBJ2-3; tentatively, D is TRBD2 (6 bases). V was shortened by 1 base and J by 9 bases, with 11 bases between the two germline ends. The germline V gene has CDR1 MRHNA and CDR2 SNTAGT. The CDR3 has 13 residues.

Turning to this clone: A clone one base away is much larger, so this may be a read error. The V and J genes are TRBV10-2 and TRBJ2-5; D is possibly TRBD1 (6 bases). The DNA matches TRBJ2-7 better at its end, which makes the J call doubtful. CDR3 size: 11 residues. CDR1 is WSHSY and CDR2 is SAAADI in the germline V gene. CDR3 in DNA: TGCGCCCGCGGACAGACATACGAGCAGTACTTC. Translated: CARGQTYEQYF.

This clone was seen only a few times. This chain uses TRBV27 with TRBJ1-1, with D possibly TRBD1 on 6 matching bases. CDR1 MNHEY and CDR2 SMNVEV come from the germline V gene (reference sequence). The germline V and J ends were trimmed by 2 bases and 4 bases, with 11 bases remaining between them. CDR3 length: 14 residues. This chain's CDR3 is CASSLIGGVTEAFF. The CDR3 DNA reads TGTGCCAGCAGTTTAATTGGGGGCGTCACTGAAGCTTTCTTT.

The chain employs TRBV19 and TRBJ1-1, with TRBD1 matching 7 bases. With 3 bases clipped from V and 3 bases from J, the junction kept 1 base outside the gene matches. This CDR3 is built from 13 residues. CDR1 is LNHDA, CDR2 SQIVND, per germline (reference sequence). The CDR3 DNA sequence: TGTGCCAGTAGTATCAGGGGGGACACTGAAGCTTTCTTT. This codes for CASSIRGDTEAFF.

The rearrangement joins TRBV4-1 to TRBJ1-5; D is uncertain. V shed 1 base and J shed 4 bases, with 5 bases lying between them. The CDR3 spans 13 residues. The germline V gene has CDR1 MGHRA and CDR2 YSYEKL. The CDR3 loop is CASSQVPNQPQHF. The CDR3, as DNA: TGCGCCAGCAGCCAAGTCCCAAATCAGCCCCAGCATTTT.

CDR3 DNA sequence: TGTGCCAGCAGTTTATGGGGTGGCAATGAGCAGTTCTTC. Translation: CASSLWGGNEQFF. The rearrangement links TRBV27 to TRBJ2-1; D remains ambiguous. Germline V gene sequence: CDR1 MNHEY, CDR2 SMNVEV (reference sequence). Between the trimmed V and J ends, which lost 1 base and 6 bases, there was a span of 7 bases. The CDR3 is 13 amino acids.

V is TRBV6-6 and J is TRBJ2-1; TRBD2 aligns across 8 bases. There are 15 residues in the CDR3. The germline V gene encodes CDR1 MNHNY and CDR2 SVGAGI (reference sequence). V gave up 0 bases and J gave up 7 bases; unmatched junction bases: 5. The CDR3 coding sequence is TGTGCCAGCAGTTACTCGATGGGACTAGGGAATGAGCAGTTCTTC. Amino acid sequence: CASSYSMGLGNEQFF.

The chain combines TRBV21-1 with TRBJ2-7; whether TRBD2, the table's D call, matches the DNA was not checked. TRBV21-1 is tagged as a pseudogene. This CDR3 is 10 amino acids long. The CDR3 spells CASSPVEQYF. The DNA of the CDR3 is TGTGCCAGCAGCCCCGTCGAGCAGTACTTC.